The 25 T cell receptor beta chains listed next were all sequenced from one sample in a study of cytomegalovirus exposure and HLA in healthy donors (dated by TCRdb to about 2017). The library came from the immunoSEQ multiplex PCR assay. The multiplex PCR relied on a mix of 60 forward primers for TCR Vbeta segments and 13 reverse primers for TCR Jbeta segments. TCRdb took this table from immuneACCESS and kept in-frame rearrangements with V and J called. Such tables lack part of the clones; where checked against another copy, unresolved V genes explain under half of the gap, and the rest is unexplained. This sample lists roughly 100,000 clones; about 81% were detected once. Jointly, the top ten make up 1% to 1.5% of the sample. The sample comprised PBMCs. These receptor sequences come from a man younger than 45 in good health and CMV-seronegative.

This sequence joins TRBV11-2 and TRBJ2-7; D may be TRBD1 (7 bases). V was pared by 3 bases and J by 4 bases, with 10 bases between. Germline V gene lookup returns CDR1 SGHAT and CDR2 FQNNGV. The CDR3 loop spans 13 amino acids. This CDR3 reads CASSLTGRYEQYF. CDR3 nucleotide sequence: TGTGCCAGCAGCTTGACAGGGAGGTACGAGCAGTACTTC.

The chain uses TRBV6-6 and TRBJ2-5; TRBD1 matches 9 bases. The ends lost 4 bases at V and 1 base at J; junction bases unmatched: 4. Germline V gene lookup returns CDR1 MNHNY and CDR2 SVGAGI (reference sequence). CDR3 length: 15 amino acids. CDR3 amino acids: CASSSKGQGQETQYF. For the CDR3, the DNA is TGTGCCAGCAGTTCAAAGGGACAGGGCCAAGAGACCCAGTACTTC.

The chain has TRBV5-1 and TRBJ2-7, with D unclear. This CDR3 is built from 11 residues. Deletions cut 3 bases from V and 2 bases from J, with 3 bases between. From germline, CDR1 is SGHRS and CDR2 YFSETQ. CDR3 nucleotides: TGCGCCAGCAGCTCAGCCTACGAGCAGTACTTC. Amino acid sequence: CASSSAYEQYF. Variable domain in full (rest from reference TRBV5-1 and TRBJ2-7): KAGVTQTPRYLIKTRGQQVTLSCSPISGHRSVSWYQQTPGQGLQFLFEYFSETQRNKGNFPGRFSGRQFSNSRSEMNVSTLELGDSALYLCASSSAYEQYFGPGTRLTVT.

The CDR3 DNA reads TGTGCCAGCTCACCATCGACAGGGATCACAGATACGCAGTATTTT. This gives the protein CASSPSTGITDTQYF. This chain joins TRBV18 and TRBJ2-3, with 7 bases fitting TRBD1. Germline CDR1 reads KGHSH; CDR2 reads LQKENI. V lost 2 bases and J lost 2; bases outside the gene matches: 4. The CDR3 length is 15 residues.

This clone occurred once. V gene TRBV7-2 combines with J gene TRBJ2-7, with 8 bases identical to TRBD1. Germline V gene sequence: CDR1 SGHTA, CDR2 FQGNSA. Trimming took 1 base from V and 3 from J; bases not matched to a gene: 5. The CDR3 runs to 15 residues. CDR3 region: CASSLDITGGYEQYF. The CDR3 nucleotides are TGTGCCAGCAGCTTAGATATCACAGGGGGCTACGAGCAGTACTTC.

This chain uses TRBV28 with TRBJ1-1, with 11 bases aligning to TRBD1. The CDR3 totals 16 residues. Trimming removed 7 bases from V and 4 bases from J; junction bases left unmatched: 11. The germline V gene encodes CDR1 MDHEN and CDR2 SYDVKM. The CDR3 DNA reads as TGTGCCAGCACGAAGAGGACAGGGGGCTCTGGCACTGAAGCTTTCTTT. Its protein is CASTKRTGGSGTEAFF.

This clone was picked up a small number of times. The rearrangement links TRBV18 to TRBJ1-5, with TRBD1 identical over 10 bases. Germline CDR1 reads KGHSH; CDR2 reads LQKENI. The CDR3 is 18 residues long. J lost 1 base, V lost 4 bases, and 10 bases had no gene match. The CDR3 DNA reads as TGTGCCAGCTCACTCCTTCGACAGGGGGCGGGGAGCAATCAGCCCCAGCATTTT. Protein: CASSLLRQGAGSNQPQHF.

This clone appeared once. The J gene is TRBJ1-1, the V gene TRBV4-1, with 9 bases lining up with TRBD1. The CDR3 covers 16 residues. Trimming at V came to 1 base and at J to 1 base, leaving 4 bases not matched to a gene. The V gene's germline CDR1 is MGHRA and CDR2 YSYEKL. CDR3 DNA: TGCGCCAGCAGCCAAGTACCGGGACAGGGGAACACTGAAGCTTTCTTT. Its translation is CASSQVPGQGNTEAFF.

The V gene is TRBV28, the J gene TRBJ1-5; 10 bases fit TRBD1. The CDR3 is 16 amino acids. Trimming removed 6 bases from V and 2 bases from J; junction bases left unmatched: 7. In germline, CDR1 is MDHEN, CDR2 SYDVKM. CDR3 in amino acids: CASSRQGASGNQPQHF. The CDR3 nucleotides are TGTGCCAGCAGCAGACAGGGGGCATCCGGCAATCAGCCCCAGCATTTT.

The rearrangement links TRBV27 to TRBJ1-5; no definite D call. V gave up 2 bases and J gave up 2 bases, with 7 bases separating them. Germline V gene lookup returns CDR1 MNHEY and CDR2 SMNVEV (reference sequence). The CDR3 covers 14 residues. The CDR3 sequence is CASSLGQGNQPQHF. CDR3 coding DNA: TGTGCCAGCAGTTTAGGGCAGGGCAATCAGCCCCAGCATTTT.

This clone has a handful of counts. V is TRBV29-1 and J is TRBJ2-2; perhaps TRBD1 as D (5 bases). The germline CDR1 and CDR2 sequences are SQVTM and ANQGSEA. Trimming removed 4 bases at V and 0 bases at J, with 9 bases between. The CDR3 is 14 amino acids. CDR3 amino acids: CSVVGHTNTGELFF. In DNA form, the CDR3 reads TGCAGCGTTGTAGGACACACGAACACCGGGGAGCTGTTTTTT.

This clone was found a few times. The chain carries TRBV29-1 and TRBJ1-2, with 8 bases fitting TRBD1. The CDR3 is made up of 12 amino acids. The germline CDR1 and CDR2 sequences are SQVTM and ANQGSEA. The junction had 6 bases not matched to a gene; V was cut back by 3 bases and J by 9 bases. CDR3 sequence: CSVDRTGKSYTF. As DNA, the CDR3 is TGCAGCGTTGACCGGACAGGGAAAAGCTACACCTTC.

The chain recombines TRBV7-8 with TRBJ2-2, with D tentatively TRBD2 (5 bases). The CDR3 is 16 amino acids. Germline assignment: CDR1 SGHVS and CDR2 FQNEAQ. Deletions cut 5 bases from V and 6 bases from J, with 19 bases between. The CDR3 here is CASSPRRAGGSGELFF. The CDR3 DNA follows: TGTGCCAGCAGCCCCCGCCGGGCAGGCGGGTCCGGGGAGCTGTTTTTT.

The chain joins TRBV10-3 to TRBJ2-1, with a weak D call TRBD1 (5 bases). The V end lost 2 bases, the J end lost 10 bases, and 15 bases lay between the germline ends. Looked up from germline, CDR1 is ENHRY and CDR2 is SYGVKD. This CDR3 region has 14 residues. CDR3 loop: CAISEGQGYREQFF. In nucleotides, the CDR3 is TGTGCCATCAGTGAGGGACAAGGCTACCGGGAGCAGTTCTTC.

Worth noting for this clone: The same CDR3 is also encoded by other DNA sequences in this sample. The rearrangement links TRBV5-1 to TRBJ2-5; D ambiguous. Germline CDR1 SGHRS, CDR2 YFSETQ. V dropped 1 base and J dropped 2 bases, with 6 bases sitting between them. The CDR3 loop spans 13 amino acids. The CDR3 here is CASSLSQQETQYF. CDR3 DNA: TGCGCCAGCAGCTTGTCTCAGCAAGAGACCCAGTACTTC. Complete variable domain (other parts from reference TRBV5-1 and TRBJ2-5): KAGVTQTPRYLIKTRGQQVTLSCSPISGHRSVSWYQQTPGQGLQFLFEYFSETQRNKGNFPGRFSGRQFSNSRSEMNVSTLELGDSALYLCASSLSQQETQYFGPGTRLLVL.

The V gene is TRBV6-1, the J gene TRBJ2-5, with TRBD1 identical over 9 bases. Germline V gene data show CDR1 as MNHNS and CDR2 as SASEGT. There are 14 residues in the CDR3. V was pared by 8 bases and J by 4 bases, with 8 bases of the junction left unmatched. The CDR3 protein is CASATGGAGETQYF. CDR3 coding DNA: TGTGCCAGCGCCACAGGGGGCGCGGGAGAGACCCAGTACTTC.

Notes on this clone: At one end, the junction sequence differs from germline, possibly due to a read error. V gene TRBV7-7 combines with J gene TRBJ2-7; 8 bases agree with TRBD1. This CDR3 has 16 amino acids. Germline V gene sequence: CDR1 SSHAT, CDR2 FNYEAQ (reference sequence). CDR3 in amino acids: CASSPGQGSRVDEQYF. CDR3 in DNA: TGTGCTAGCAGCCCTGGACAGGGAAGTAGGGTTGACGAGCAGTACTTC.

V usage is TRBV7-6 and J usage is TRBJ2-1; 9 positions agree with TRBD2. Germline V gene data show CDR1 as SGHVS and CDR2 as FNYEAQ. The ends lost 4 bases at V and 7 bases at J; junction bases unmatched: 11. The CDR3 consists of 16 residues. The CDR3 DNA reads TGTGCCAGCAGCTCAGGCGGGAGGGCCTCGTTTAATGAGCAGTTCTTC. It yields the protein CASSSGGRASFNEQFF.

The chain joins TRBV27 to TRBJ2-2; D is ambiguous. CDR3 length: 11 residues. The V end was cut by 7 bases, the J end by 6 bases, with 6 bases between. Germline V CDR1 and CDR2: MNHEY, SMNVEV (reference sequence). CDR3 DNA: TGTGCCAGCATTGTAGCCGGGGAGCTGTTTTTT. This codes for CASIVAGELFF.

This rearrangement joins TRBV5-4 to TRBJ2-7, with D perhaps TRBD2 (6 bases). Germline V lookup: CDR1 SGHNT, CDR2 YYREEE (reference sequence). V dropped 3 bases and J dropped 2 bases, with 15 bases sitting between them. The CDR3 is 15 residues long. In DNA form, the CDR3 reads TGTGCCAGCAGCTGGAGGGGCCGTCCCGCCTACGAGCAGTACTTC. Encoded protein: CASSWRGRPAYEQYF.

This clone is labeled as medium-sized (0.01 to 0.1%). V and J are TRBV10-1 and TRBJ2-2, with a possible D match to TRBD1 (5 bases). Germline V gives CDR1 WNHNN, CDR2 SYGVQD (reference sequence). V was cut by 3 bases and J by 3 bases, with 11 bases left in between. The CDR3 covers 15 residues. CDR3 nucleotides: TGCGCCAGCAGTGATCAGGGAAGGGACACCGGGGAGCTGTTTTTT. Protein: CASSDQGRDTGELFF.

The chain has TRBV9 and TRBJ2-5; TRBD2 is a possible D gene (7 bases). The assigned J gene may be wrong: the sequence end matches TRBJ2-7 better. Looked up from germline, CDR1 is SGDLS and CDR2 is YYNGEE. The CDR3 has 14 residues. The CDR3 coding sequence is TGTGCCAGCAGCGTAGAGGGGGGGTTGACCGAGCAGTACTTC. Protein product: CASSVEGGLTEQYF.

The rearrangement links TRBV5-1 to TRBJ1-2; D may be TRBD1 (5 bases). The V gene lost 0 bases and the J gene lost 5 bases, with 8 bases spanning the gap. Germline assignment: CDR1 SGHRS and CDR2 YFSETQ. The CDR3 loop spans 13 amino acids. The CDR3 DNA reads as TGCGCCAGCAGCTTGGGTAGGGGATATGGCTACACCTTC. It codes for CASSLGRGYGYTF.

The chain has TRBV6-5 and TRBJ1-1; weak D call: TRBD1 (5 bases). The CDR3 has 14 residues. Trimming pared 1 base from V and 0 bases from J, leaving 6 bases between. CDR1 MNHEY and CDR2 SVGAGI come from the germline V gene. CDR3 coding DNA: TGTGCCAGCAGTTACTGGGGCCTGAACACTGAAGCTTTCTTT. It codes for CASSYWGLNTEAFF.

The CDR3 sequence is CASSQRTASTGDYGYTF. Here the CDR3 DNA reads TGCGCCAGCAGCCAAAGGACGGCCTCGACAGGGGATTATGGCTACACCTTC. The chain couples TRBV4-3 to TRBJ1-2; TRBD1 matches 8 bases. J was trimmed by 5 bases and V by 2 bases; bases with no gene match: 13. CDR3 length: 17 residues. Germline-derived CDR1 and CDR2 are LGHNA and YSLEER.